Below, one T cell receptor beta chain is given with its context. This entry comes from a study of blood T cell repertoires in COVID-19. Study summary: Whether acute or convalescent, the COVID-19 samples came from the United States, Italy and Spain. PBMCs, B-cell-depleted T cells, or T cells provided the cDNA or gDNA that made up the material.

In terms of age and location, participants ranged from roughly 18 to 100 years and lived in around 22 US areas. Exposed volunteers were people who met a COVID-19 case within 2 weeks before study entry. Sequenced by immunoSEQ multiplex PCR; TCRdb stores in-frame clones only, minus some. The sample lists some 340,000 clones, 90% occurring once. The CDR3 has 15 residues. Between the trimmed V and J ends, which lost 4 bases and 6 bases, there was a span of 18 bases. Per the germline V gene, CDR1 is MNHEY and CDR2 is SVGAGI. The chain employs TRBV6-5 and TRBJ1-2; a possible D gene is TRBD1 (5 bases). This TCR came from a woman aged 25-40 years who had been exposed to COVID-19. What was sequenced was PBMCs or T cells enriched from blood (not recorded which). CDR3 loop: CASSSLGTGVDGYTF. In DNA, the CDR3 is TGTGCCAGCAGTTCCCTCGGAACGGGGGTCGATGGCTACACCTTC.